This T cell receptor (beta chain) was documented in a study of OX40 agonist ivuxolimab in advanced cancers. The wider study: Earlier treatment with anti-PD-1, anti-PD-L1 or anti-CTLA-4 was permitted, and over 35% had received some.

Assay: immunoSEQ multiplex PCR; the TCRdb copy retains only in-frame clones and omits some. This sample has about 72,000 clones, with 85% to 95% found just once. Patients were ineligible given autoimmune disease history or systemic immunosuppression. This clone was picked up one time. The antigen is not known. The germline CDR1 and CDR2 sequences are MDHEN and SYDVKM. This CDR3 contains 13 residues. V was cut by 3 bases and J by 5 bases, with 11 bases left in between. Findings and caveats of the study: Patients with a partial response at 0.1-3.0 mg/kg had among the lowest clonal expansion.

The clonotype was recovered from an adult with an advanced solid tumor such as melanoma, head and neck, liver or kidney cancer. The chain recombines TRBV28 with TRBJ2-7; tentatively, D is TRBD2 (7 bases). Sequencing was performed on CD4+ or CD8+ T cells sorted from blood, taken in a trial of the OX40 agonist ivuxolimab. In nucleotides, the CDR3 is TGTGCCAGCAGTTTCGGGGGGCTCAACGAGCAGTACTTC. Protein sequence: CASSFGGLNEQYF. Complete variable domain (other parts from reference TRBV28 and TRBJ2-7): DVKVTQSSRYLVKRTGEKVFLECVQDMDHENMFWYRQDPGLGLRLIYFSYDVKMKEKGDIPEGYSVSREKKERFSLILESASTNQTSMYLCASSFGGLNEQYFGPGTRLTVT.